A selection of T cell receptor beta chains follows, all from one sample in a study of OX40 agonist ivuxolimab in advanced cancers. The protocol was immunoSEQ multiplex PCR, while the TCRdb copy is restricted to in-frame clones and leaves out a portion. The sample has around 70,000 clones, about four fifths seen once. Sequenced here: CD4+ or CD8+ T cells sorted from blood, sampled in a trial of the OX40 agonist ivuxolimab. These receptors were taken from an adult with an advanced solid tumor such as melanoma, head and neck, liver or kidney cancer. The CDR3 runs from the conserved cysteine through the conserved F or W. Fields, in order: clone size, D gene, J gene, V gene, CDR3 DNA, CDR3 protein. A D gene is named only where the DNA matches it firmly. For some rows the clone size is stated as once, few or many, or as a class when expanded; others skip it.

once . TRBJ2-7 TRBV9 TGTGCCAGCAGCGCCAACAACGCGGGACGCTCCTACGAGCAGTACTTC CASSANNAGRSYEQYF
. . TRBJ2-2 TRBV11-1 TGTGCCAGCGAGTGGGGGTATGGCGGGGAGCTGTTTTTT CASEWGYGGELFF
. TRBD2 TRBJ2-1 TRBV5-1 TGCGCCAGCAGCCCGACTAGCGGGAGCTACAATGAGCAGTTCTTC CASSPTSGSYNEQFF
few . TRBJ1-5 TRBV4-3 TGCGCCAGCAGCCGAGAAGCAGGGTTCCCCAGCAATCAGCCCCAGCATTTT CASSREAGFPSNQPQHF
. TRBD1 TRBJ1-2 TRBV7-2 TGTGCCAGCAGCCAGGGACAGAACTATGGCTACACCTTC CASSQGQNYGYTF
. . TRBJ2-3 TRBV9 TGTGCCAGCAGCGTACTTCCACCGGGACTCCACACAGATACGCAGTATTTT CASSVLPPGLHTDTQYF
. . TRBJ2-7 TRBV6-5 TGTGCCAGCAGTTACTCACCCGGGGCGGCCTACGAGCAGTACTTC CASSYSPGAAYEQYF
. . TRBJ2-1 TRBV15 TGTGCCACCAGCAGAGATCGGGATGGCGGCGAGCAGTTCTTC CATSRDRDGGEQFF
. . TRBJ2-5 TRBV21-1 TGTGCCAGCGGGGGGAGGGGCAGAGAGACCCAGTACTTC CASGGRGRETQYF
. . TRBJ2-3 TRBV5-1 TGCGCCAGCAGCGTAATAGGCCCAGATACGCAGTATTTT CASSVIGPDTQYF
. TRBD1 TRBJ2-3 TRBV9 TGTGCCAGCAGCGTAGCCGGACAGGGGGTAATAGATACGCAGTATTTT CASSVAGQGVIDTQYF
. TRBD1 TRBJ1-1 TRBV5-1 TGCGCCAGCAGCAGACAGGGGACTACTGAAGCTTTCTTT CASSRQGTTEAFF
. TRBD1 TRBJ2-7 TRBV6-1 TGTGCCAGCAGTGCAGTAGGGGGCCGCCTAGCCGGAGACTACGAGCAGTACTTC CASSAVGGRLAGDYEQYF
. TRBD2 TRBJ2-1 TRBV6-4 TGTGCCGGGAGAGTAGCGGGAGAACCCTACAATGAGCAGTTCTTC CAGRVAGEPYNEQFF
. . TRBJ1-2 TRBV27 TGTGCCAGCAGTTTAATGGGGAGCTATGGCTACACCTTC CASSLMGSYGYTF
few TRBD2 TRBJ2-1 TRBV19 TGTGCCAGTAGTCCCCAATCTACTAGCGGGCCAAGGAATGAGCAGTTCTTC CASSPQSTSGPRNEQFF
. . TRBJ2-5 TRBV5-1 TGCGCCAGCAGCTTCAGCCAAGAGACCCAGTACTTC CASSFSQETQYF
. TRBD1 TRBJ1-2 TRBV28 TGTGCCAGCAGACCAGGGGGGTATGGCTACACCTTC CASRPGGYGYTF
. . TRBJ1-1 TRBV5-1 TGCGCCAGCAGCTTAACGGTGGGGACTGAAGCTTTCTTT CASSLTVGTEAFF
. TRBD1 TRBJ2-1 TRBV9 TGTGCCAGCAGCCCAGACAGGGATGAGCAGTTCTTC CASSPDRDEQFF
. . TRBJ1-1 TRBV18 TGTGCCAGCTCTGGGGCAGGGAGCACTGAAGCTTTCTTT CASSGAGSTEAFF
. . TRBJ2-1 TRBV6-5 TGTGCCAGCAGTTATACCCCCCGGGCCGGGCAGGCTGAGCAGTTCTTC CASSYTPRAGQAEQFF
. TRBD1 TRBJ1-3 TRBV5-1 TGCGCCAGCAGCTCCAGCGGACAGGGGATCCCTGGAAACACCATATATTTT CASSSSGQGIPGNTIYF
. TRBD2 TRBJ2-7 TRBV4-1 TGCGCCAGCAGCCAAGCGCTAGCGGGAGTCTACGAGCAGTACTTC CASSQALAGVYEQYF
. TRBD1 TRBJ1-2 TRBV6-4 TGTGCCAGCAGCCGATCGCCGGGACAGGGAACCTATGGCTACACCTTC CASSRSPGQGTYGYTF
. TRBD1 TRBJ2-2 TRBV5-1 TGCGCCAGCAACTCACAGGGGGCGGGGACCGGGGAGCTGTTTTTT CASNSQGAGTGELFF
. . TRBJ2-7 TRBV28 TGTGCCAGCAGTCCCGGGGGGCCTGCCTACGAGCAGTACTTC CASSPGGPAYEQYF
. . TRBJ2-5 TRBV25-1 TGTGCCAGCAGCACGGCAGGGAAAGAGACCCAGTACTTC CASSTAGKETQYF
. TRBD1 TRBJ1-2 TRBV2 TGTGCCAGCAGTCTAGTGACAGGGCCCAACTATGGCTACACCTTC CASSLVTGPNYGYTF
. . TRBJ2-7 TRBV18 TGTGCCAGCTCGTCCGGCAGCTCCTACGAGCAGTACTTC CASSSGSSYEQYF
. TRBD2 TRBJ2-2 TRBV7-2 TGTGTCAGCAACGGCGGGACTAGAAGGGCCGGGGAGCTGTTTTTT CVSNGGTRRAGELFF
. . TRBJ1-3 TRBV2 TGTGCCAGCAGGGGGCTAACCTCTGGAAACACCATATATTTT CASRGLTSGNTIYF
. TRBD1 TRBJ1-5 TRBV5-1 TGCGCCAGCAGCTCCGGGACAGGGAATCAGCCCCAGCATTTT CASSSGTGNQPQHF
. . TRBJ1-6 TRBV28 TGTGCCAGCAGTTCAAGCTCCTATAATTCACCCCTCCACTTT CASSSSSYNSPLHF